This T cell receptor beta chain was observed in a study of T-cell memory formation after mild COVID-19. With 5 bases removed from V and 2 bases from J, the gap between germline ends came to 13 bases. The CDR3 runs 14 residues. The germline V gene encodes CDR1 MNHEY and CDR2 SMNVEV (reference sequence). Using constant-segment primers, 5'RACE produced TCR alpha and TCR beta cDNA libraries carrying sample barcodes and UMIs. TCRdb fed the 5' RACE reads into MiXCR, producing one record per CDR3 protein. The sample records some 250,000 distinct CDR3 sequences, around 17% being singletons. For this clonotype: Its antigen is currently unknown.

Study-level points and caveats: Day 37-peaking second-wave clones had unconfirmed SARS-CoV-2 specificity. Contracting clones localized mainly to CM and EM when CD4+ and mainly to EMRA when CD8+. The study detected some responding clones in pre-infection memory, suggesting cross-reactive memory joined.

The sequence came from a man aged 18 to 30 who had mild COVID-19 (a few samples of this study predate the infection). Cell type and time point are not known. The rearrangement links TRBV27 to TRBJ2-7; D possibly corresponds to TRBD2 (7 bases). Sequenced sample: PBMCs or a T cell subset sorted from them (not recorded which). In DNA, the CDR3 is TGTGCCAGCAGTGTCCGCGGGGGCCCCTACGAGCAGTACTTC. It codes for CASSVRGGPYEQYF.